Each of the 17 T cell receptor beta chains below was sequenced from the same sample in a study of T cells in tuberculosis. Thawed, overnight-rested PBMC were stained with GMM-loaded CD1B tetramer, viability dye and anti-CD3, then sorted. CD1B tetramers were loaded with Rhodococcus equi-derived C32 glucose monomycolate. Sequenced by immunoSEQ multiplex PCR; TCRdb stores in-frame clones only, minus some. The sample has some 60,000 clones, around 81% seen once. The sequencing sample was made of CD1b-GMM tetramer-negative cells sorted from PBMCs. The receptors stem from an adult woman with latent tuberculosis.

V is TRBV19 and J is TRBJ2-1; 13 positions agree with TRBD2. CDR3 length: 16 amino acids. V trimming: 1 base; J trimming: 3 bases; junction bases outside the gene matches: 0. The germline V gene has CDR1 LNHDA and CDR2 SQIVND (reference sequence). The CDR3 sequence: CASSIGTSGSYNEQFF. CDR3 bases: TGTGCCAGTAGTATAGGGACTAGCGGGAGCTACAATGAGCAGTTCTTC. The variable domain in full, completed from reference TRBV19 and TRBJ2-1, reads DGGITQSPKYLFRKEGQNVTLSCEQNLNHDAMYWYRQDPGQGLRLIYYSQIVNDFQKGDIAEGYSVSREKKESFPLTVTSAQKNPTAFYLCASSIGTSGSYNEQFFGPGTRLTVL.

The chain has TRBV14 and TRBJ2-5; 11 nucleotides line up with TRBD2. The germline gives CDR1 SGHDN, CDR2 FVKESK. The CDR3 is 17 amino acids. V was clipped by 0 bases and J by 7 bases; unmatched bases: 10. The CDR3 nucleotides read TGTGCCAGCAGCCAAGAGGGACTAGCGGCCCCCATTGGGACCCAGTACTTC. Translating gives CASSQEGLAAPIGTQYF.

This clone was seen a handful of times. CDR3 coding DNA: TGTGCCAGCGGCACTAGCGGGGGGGACAATGAGCAGTTCTTC. This sequence encodes CASGTSGGDNEQFF. The chain links TRBV18 to TRBJ2-1, with TRBD2 matching 13 bases. This CDR3 contains 14 residues. Germline CDR1 and CDR2: KGHSH and LQKENI. With 8 bases clipped from V and 5 bases from J, the junction kept 3 bases outside the gene matches.

CDR3 DNA sequence: TGTGCCATCAGTGTAAGCGGATCCTATAATTCACCCCTCCACTTT. It translates to CAISVSGSYNSPLHF. The rearrangement joins TRBV10-3 to TRBJ1-6; no clear D. Germline-derived CDR1 and CDR2 are ENHRY and SYGVKD. Trimming stripped 4 bases from V and 1 base from J, with 8 bases between. This CDR3 is built from 15 residues.

This sequence joins TRBV6-5 and TRBJ2-7; 8 positions match TRBD1. V lost 10 bases, J lost 5 bases, and 7 bases stayed unmatched. This CDR3 contains 12 residues. Germline CDR1 is MNHEY and CDR2 is SVGAGI. The CDR3 sequence: CATGQGGHEQYF. The CDR3 DNA reads as TGTGCCACCGGACAGGGCGGCCACGAGCAGTACTTC.

This chain connects TRBV5-5 to TRBJ2-2; the D is unclear. Trimming stripped 1 base from V and 3 bases from J, with 4 bases between. Looked up from germline, CDR1 is SGHKS and CDR2 is YYEKEE (reference sequence). The CDR3 length is 13 residues. CDR3: CASSLTDTGELFF. The CDR3 DNA reads as TGTGCCAGCAGCTTGACAGACACCGGGGAGCTGTTTTTT.

This clone was seen just once. V gene TRBV5-1 combines with J gene TRBJ2-3; 10 positions agree with TRBD1. The CDR3 runs to 15 residues. With 2 bases clipped from V and 1 base from J, the junction kept 1 base outside the gene matches. The germline V gene encodes CDR1 SGHRS and CDR2 YFSETQ. The CDR3 protein is CASSFGTGGTDTQYF. The CDR3 DNA reads as TGCGCCAGCAGCTTTGGGACAGGGGGCACAGATACGCAGTATTTT.

The rearrangement links TRBV28 to TRBJ2-7, with 8 bases aligning to TRBD1. Looked up from germline, CDR1 is MDHEN and CDR2 is SYDVKM. The CDR3 is made up of 17 amino acids. Losses at the gene ends were 6 bases for V and 6 bases for J; bases not matched to a gene: 19. CDR3 coding DNA: TGTGCCAGCAGCCTGGCCTCCCCCGGGACAGGTGTCGGCGAGCAGTACTTC. Protein product: CASSLASPGTGVGEQYF.

CDR3 in amino acids: CASSLGVTGGTYEQYF. In DNA form, the CDR3 reads TGTGCCAGCAGCTTAGGGGTGACAGGGGGCACCTACGAGCAGTACTTC. J is TRBJ2-7 and V is TRBV7-2, with 10 positions matching TRBD1. The CDR3 has 16 amino acids. Germline V CDR1 and CDR2: SGHTA, FQGNSA. Unmatched junction bases numbered 5, after V lost 1 base and J lost 2 bases.

There are a few counts of this clone. This chain links TRBV2 with TRBJ1-3; 7 bases line up with TRBD1. The CDR3 sequence is 16 residues long. Germline V gene lookup returns CDR1 SNHLY and CDR2 FYNNEI. V was clipped by 3 bases and J by 5 bases; unmatched bases: 10. This chain's CDR3 is CASSDPLRDRRNTIYF. The DNA of the CDR3 is TGTGCCAGCAGTGATCCACTAAGGGACAGAAGAAACACCATATATTTT. The whole variable domain, remainder taken from reference TRBV2 and TRBJ1-3, is EPEVTQTPSHQVTQMGQEVILRCVPISNHLYFYWYRQILGQKVEFLVSFYNNEISEKSEIFDDQFSVERPDGSNFTLKIRSTKLEDSAMYFCASSDPLRDRRNTIYFGEGSWLTVV.

The rearrangement uses TRBV7-8 and TRBJ2-5; D might be TRBD1 (6 bases). Germline-derived CDR1 and CDR2 are SGHVS and FQNEAQ. V lost 7 bases to trimming and J lost 11 bases, with 14 bases between them. This CDR3 spans 11 amino acids. CDR3 in amino acids: CASKGVGEQYF. DNA of the CDR3: TGTGCCAGCAAGGGGGTTGGTGAGCAGTACTTC.

Concerning this clone: Relative to the germline gene, one junction end is altered; a read error may explain this. The J gene is TRBJ2-7, the V gene TRBV20-1, with 9 bases matching TRBD1. CDR3 size: 11 residues. Germline values: CDR1 DFQATT, CDR2 SNEGSKA (reference sequence). This CDR3 is CSAEGQGQRNF. CDR3 DNA: TGCAGTGCTGAGGGACAGGGTCAAAGGAACTTC.

The J gene is TRBJ1-2, the V gene TRBV7-9; TRBD1 might be the D (5 bases). CDR1 and CDR2 (germline): SEHNR, FQNEAQ (reference sequence). This CDR3 region has 16 residues. Trimming took off 5 bases at V and 2 bases at J, with 18 bases between the two ends. The CDR3 loop is CASSRLGGTPNYGYTF. The CDR3 nucleotides read TGTGCCAGCAGCAGGCTGGGGGGGACGCCGAACTATGGCTACACCTTC.

The chain is built from TRBV11-3 and TRBJ2-1; 9 nucleotides agree with TRBD2. Germline CDR1 reads SGHNT; CDR2 reads YENEEA. CDR3 length: 16 amino acids. Germline trimming cut 4 bases from V and 7 bases from J; bases unmatched to any gene: 11. The CDR3 reads CASSSLAGDLCNEQFF. CDR3 DNA sequence: TGTGCCAGCAGCTCGTTAGCGGGAGACCTCTGTAATGAGCAGTTCTTC.

J is TRBJ1-2 and V is TRBV11-2, with no clear D. The V end was cut by 3 bases, the J end by 3 bases, with 17 bases between. Germline CDR1 is SGHAT and CDR2 is FQNNGV. This CDR3 spans 16 amino acids. The CDR3 sequence: CASSFYRGVGDYGYTF. The CDR3 DNA follows: TGTGCCAGCAGCTTCTACCGGGGAGTGGGAGACTATGGCTACACCTTC.

This chain connects TRBV4-2 to TRBJ1-4; 8 bases are a match to TRBD1. Germline V CDR1 and CDR2: LGHNA, YNFKEQ. J gave up 4 bases and V 1 base, and 5 bases lay outside the gene matches. The CDR3 consists of 16 residues. The CDR3 protein is CASSQAAGTGNEKLFF. The CDR3 bases are TGTGCCAGCAGCCAAGCTGCCGGGACAGGTAATGAAAAACTGTTTTTT.

In its sample, this clone was seen a few times. The chain recombines TRBV7-9 with TRBJ2-5, with TRBD1 identical over 10 bases. Germline V gene lookup returns CDR1 SEHNR and CDR2 FQNEAQ (reference sequence). There are 14 residues in the CDR3. Trimming at V came to 5 bases and at J to 4 bases, leaving 4 bases not matched to a gene. DNA of the CDR3: TGTGCCAGCAGCCTGACAGGGGGCCTAGAGACCCAGTACTTC. As protein: CASSLTGGLETQYF.